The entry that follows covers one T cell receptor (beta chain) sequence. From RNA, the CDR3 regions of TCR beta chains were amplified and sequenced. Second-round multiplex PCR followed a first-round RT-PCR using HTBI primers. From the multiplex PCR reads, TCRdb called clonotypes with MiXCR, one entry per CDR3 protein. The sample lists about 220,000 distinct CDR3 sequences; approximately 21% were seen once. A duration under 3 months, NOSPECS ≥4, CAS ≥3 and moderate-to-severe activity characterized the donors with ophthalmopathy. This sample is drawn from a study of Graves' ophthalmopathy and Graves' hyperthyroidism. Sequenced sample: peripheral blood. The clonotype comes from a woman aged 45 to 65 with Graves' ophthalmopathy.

The CDR3 loop is CASGDLITWGYTF. The CDR3 DNA is TGTGCCAGCGGAGACCTGATTACTTGGGGCTACACCTTC. The J gene is TRBJ1-2, the V gene TRBV6-2 or TRBV6-3; D ambiguous. Per the germline V gene, CDR1 is MNHEY and CDR2 is SVGEGT. Trimming left V 8 bases short and J 8 bases short, with 18 bases between. The CDR3 is 13 residues long.